The clone carrying this T cell receptor beta chain was recorded once. Its antigen is still unknown. This entry belongs to a study of CXCR4 blockade with PD-1 therapy in pancreatic cancer. The table came from immunoSEQ multiplex PCR; TCRdb's copy has only in-frame clones and leaves some out. The sample consists of 6,000 or so clones, less than 40% of them appearing once. The germline gives CDR1 MDHEN, CDR2 SYDVKM. The germline V and J ends were trimmed by 5 bases and 7 bases, with 11 bases remaining between them. There are 12 residues in the CDR3. Regarding the study as a whole: More frequent amino acid clones had more nucleotide rearrangements, suggesting convergent selection.

The sample was tumor tissue. The chain recombines TRBV28 with TRBJ2-5, with TRBD2 as a possible D gene (5 bases). This receptor was taken from a human donor with pancreatic ductal adenocarcinoma. CDR3 DNA sequence: TGTGCCAGCAGTGAGGGTTTGGGGACCCAGTACTTC. Translated: CASSEGLGTQYF.